This TCR beta chain was captured in a study of blood T cell repertoires in COVID-19. The wider study: Samples taken during acute and convalescent COVID-19 were collected in the United States, Italy and Spain. In each case, the material was cDNA or gDNA derived from T cells, B-cell-depleted T cells, or PBMCs.

As handled by the study authors: Reference gene primer amplification gave nucleated cell count estimates. TCRdb keeps only in-frame clones here, not all; method: immunoSEQ multiplex PCR. V and J calls plus clone size are reproduced from that table; the DNA served to infer D and trimming. The sample consists of some 200,000 clones, nearly 90% of them appearing once. Sequences were obtained from peripheral blood. This TCR was sampled from a woman aged 18-29 years who had recovered from COVID-19.

CDR3 DNA: TGTGCCAGCAGTTTTCCGGGACAGGGTGCAACTAATGAAAAACTGTTTTTT. It yields the protein CASSFPGQGATNEKLFF. The V gene is TRBV28, the J gene TRBJ1-4; 9 nucleotides match TRBD1. Unmatched junction bases numbered 5, after V lost 3 bases and J lost 0 bases. CDR1 and CDR2 from the germline V gene are MDHEN and SYDVKM. The CDR3 consists of 17 residues.